What follows are 17 T cell receptor beta chains derived from one specimen sequenced in a study of blood T cell repertoires in COVID-19. Sequenced by immunoSEQ multiplex PCR; TCRdb stores in-frame clones only, minus some. The sample includes a few hundred thousand clones, roughly 89% of them seen just once. What was sequenced was peripheral blood. The receptor source for this set is a woman in her fifties or sixties with COVID-19, enrolled during active disease.

The rearrangement joins TRBV10-3 to TRBJ1-2; D is unclear. This CDR3 comprises 14 residues. The germline V gene encodes CDR1 ENHRY and CDR2 SYGVKD. V was cut by 6 bases and J by 4 bases, with 15 bases left in between. The CDR3 DNA is TGTGCCATCAGGGATTGGGCAGGACTCTATGGCTACACCTTC. It yields the protein CAIRDWAGLYGYTF.

The gene calls are TRBV5-4 and TRBJ2-3; the match to TRBD2 covers 8 bases. The CDR3 runs to 16 residues. The J segment lost 2 bases and the V segment lost 1 base, leaving 6 bases of the junction unmatched. Germline assignment: CDR1 SGHNT and CDR2 YYREEE (reference sequence). CDR3 residues: CASSLQAGEATDTQYF. Written as DNA, the CDR3 is TGTGCCAGCAGCTTGCAAGCGGGGGAAGCCACAGATACGCAGTATTTT.

The rearrangement links TRBV4-3 to TRBJ1-2, with 8 bases aligning to TRBD1. Trimming took 4 bases from V and 0 from J; bases not matched to a gene: 4. The CDR3 runs to 15 residues. CDR1 is LGHNA and CDR2 is YSLEER in the germline V gene. The CDR3 nucleotides read TGCGCCAGCAGCCCCCGACAGGGGACTAACTATGGCTACACCTTC. Its translation is CASSPRQGTNYGYTF.

This chain uses TRBV4-1 with TRBJ1-2; 7 positions agree with TRBD1. This CDR3 has 13 residues. The V gene's germline CDR1 is MGHRA and CDR2 YSYEKL. V gave up 4 bases and J gave up 2 bases; unmatched junction bases: 1. The CDR3 sequence: CASSPGGNYGYTF. The CDR3 coding sequence is TGCGCCAGCAGCCCAGGGGGAAACTATGGCTACACCTTC.

The rearrangement links TRBV18 to TRBJ1-4; 8 bases align to TRBD1. After removal of 5 bases from V and 2 bases from J, the junction contained 4 bases not matched to a gene. The CDR3 runs to 15 residues. In germline, CDR1 is KGHSH, CDR2 LQKENI. The CDR3 reads CASSSSGGTNEKLFF. The CDR3 nucleotides are TGTGCCAGCTCATCCTCAGGGGGCACTAATGAAAAACTGTTTTTT.

This sequence joins TRBV9 and TRBJ1-2; D not resolved. Deletions cut 7 bases from V and 0 bases from J, with 10 bases between. Germline V gene data show CDR1 as SGDLS and CDR2 as YYNGEE. The CDR3 loop spans 13 amino acids. CDR3 DNA: TGTGCCAGCGCCGGGGTGGCTAACTATGGCTACACCTTC. It is translated as CASAGVANYGYTF.

The chain is built from TRBV28 and TRBJ1-3, with 9 bases identical to TRBD1. Germline lookup yields CDR1 MDHEN and CDR2 SYDVKM. CDR3 size: 16 residues. J lost 8 bases, V lost 6 bases, and 14 bases had no gene match. The CDR3 coding sequence is TGTGCCAGCAGCCAGCGCCTCGACAGGGGGAGACACACCATATATTTT. Its translation: CASSQRLDRGRHTIYF.

DNA of the CDR3: TGTGCCAGCAGCCAAGAATCAGGGCGCAGCGGGGAGCTGTTTTTT. It translates to CASSQESGRSGELFF. The V call is TRBV14, the J call TRBJ2-2; tentatively, D is TRBD1 (5 bases). The CDR3 length is 15 residues. Trimming took off 0 bases at V and 7 bases at J, with 12 bases between the two ends. Per the germline V gene, CDR1 is SGHDN and CDR2 is FVKESK.

This rearrangement joins TRBV18 to TRBJ2-3; 9 bases are a match to TRBD2. The CDR3 length is 18 residues. Germline V gene lookup returns CDR1 KGHSH and CDR2 LQKENI. V dropped 1 base and J dropped 3; count of bases not matched to a gene: 11. The CDR3 is CASSPLVSGLAGTDTQYF. As DNA, the CDR3 is TGTGCCAGCTCACCACTCGTTTCGGGACTAGCAGGAACAGATACGCAGTATTTT.

This chain connects TRBV7-9 to TRBJ1-2; D not resolved. V was shortened by 4 bases and J by 3 bases, with 15 bases between the two germline ends. The CDR3 has 15 amino acids. CDR1 and CDR2 from the germline V gene are SEHNR and FQNEAQ (reference sequence). Here the CDR3 reads CASSSGPRVHYGYTF. CDR3 DNA sequence: TGTGCCAGCAGCTCCGGACCGAGGGTCCACTATGGCTACACCTTC. Using reference TRBV7-9 and TRBJ1-2 for the parts outside the CDR3, the full variable domain is DTGVSQNPRHKITKRGQNVTFRCDPISEHNRLYWYRQTLGQGPEFLTYFQNEAQLEKSRLLSDRFSAERPKGSFSTLEIQRTEQGDSAMYLCASSSGPRVHYGYTFGSGTRLTVV.

The chain recombines TRBV19 with TRBJ1-6; tentative D call: TRBD1 (5 bases). The V end lost 2 bases, the J end lost 9 bases, and 14 bases lay between the germline ends. The CDR3 is made up of 15 amino acids. Germline lookup yields CDR1 LNHDA and CDR2 SQIVND (reference sequence). CDR3 sequence: CASSITTLTASPLHF. CDR3 bases: TGTGCCAGTAGTATAACCACTTTGACAGCTTCACCCCTCCACTTT.

This clone was seen just once. The chain couples TRBV7-2 to TRBJ1-2; possibly TRBD1 for D (5 bases). CDR1 is SGHTA, CDR2 FQGNSA, per germline. There are 15 residues in the CDR3. The ends were cut back, 1 base at V and 4 bases at J, with 13 bases in the middle. The CDR3 loop reads CASSLVGPGGYGYTF. The CDR3 nucleotides are TGTGCCAGCAGCTTAGTAGGACCCGGGGGCTATGGCTACACCTTC.

This chain connects TRBV11-2 to TRBJ1-2; 9 bases line up with TRBD1. J lost 8 bases, V lost 4 bases, and 8 bases had no gene match. Germline V gene lookup returns CDR1 SGHAT and CDR2 FQNNGV. The CDR3 consists of 14 residues. The CDR3 protein is CASSSPGQGGGYTF. The CDR3 region has the DNA TGTGCCAGCAGCTCACCGGGACAGGGTGGCGGCTACACCTTC.

The chain employs TRBV30 and TRBJ1-3; 9 bases match TRBD1. The CDR3 runs 15 residues. From germline, CDR1 is GTSNPN and CDR2 SVGIG (reference sequence). V trimming: 7 bases; J trimming: 1 base; junction bases outside the gene matches: 8. CDR3 nucleotides: TGTGCCTACAAGACAGGGGGGATTTCTGGAAACACCATATATTTT. Translating it yields CAYKTGGISGNTIYF. The full variable domain, its missing parts supplied by reference TRBV30 and TRBJ1-3, is SQTIHQWPATLVQPVGSPLSLECTVEGTSNPNLYWYRQAAGRGLQLLFYSVGIGQISSEVPQNLSASRPQDRQFILSSKKLLLSDSGFYLCAYKTGGISGNTIYFGEGSWLTVV.

This clone was counted between two and nine times. The V call is TRBV7-2, the J call TRBJ2-2; 12 nucleotides match TRBD2. The V gene's germline CDR1 is SGHTA and CDR2 FQGNSA. V lost 1 base and J lost 0; bases outside the gene matches: 3. This CDR3 has 18 residues. The DNA of the CDR3 is TGTGCCAGCAGCTTAGTCAGACTAGCGGGGGCGAACACCGGGGAGCTGTTTTTT. Translating it yields CASSLVRLAGANTGELFF.

This chain uses TRBV7-2 with TRBJ2-5; unclear D gene. The CDR3 sequence is 12 residues long. Germline lookup yields CDR1 SGHTA and CDR2 FQGNSA. The ends were cut back, 5 bases at V and 1 base at J, with 5 bases in the middle. This CDR3 is CASSTFQETQYF. In DNA form, the CDR3 reads TGTGCCAGCAGCACTTTCCAAGAGACCCAGTACTTC. The full variable domain, in which reference TRBV7-2 and TRBJ2-5 provide the parts outside the CDR3, is GAGVSQSPSNKVTEKGKDVELRCDPISGHTALYWYRQSLGQGLEFLIYFQGNSAPDKSGLPSDRFSAERTGGSVSTLTIQRTQQEDSAVYLCASSTFQETQYFGPGTRLLVL.

The gene calls are TRBV2 and TRBJ1-2; 9 nucleotides match TRBD1. The J segment lost 5 bases and the V segment lost 4 bases, leaving 2 bases of the junction unmatched. The germline V gene has CDR1 SNHLY and CDR2 FYNNEI. The length of the CDR3 is 13 residues. CDR3 in amino acids: CASSAGTGYGYTF. DNA for the CDR3: TGTGCCAGCAGTGCCGGGACAGGGTATGGCTACACCTTC.